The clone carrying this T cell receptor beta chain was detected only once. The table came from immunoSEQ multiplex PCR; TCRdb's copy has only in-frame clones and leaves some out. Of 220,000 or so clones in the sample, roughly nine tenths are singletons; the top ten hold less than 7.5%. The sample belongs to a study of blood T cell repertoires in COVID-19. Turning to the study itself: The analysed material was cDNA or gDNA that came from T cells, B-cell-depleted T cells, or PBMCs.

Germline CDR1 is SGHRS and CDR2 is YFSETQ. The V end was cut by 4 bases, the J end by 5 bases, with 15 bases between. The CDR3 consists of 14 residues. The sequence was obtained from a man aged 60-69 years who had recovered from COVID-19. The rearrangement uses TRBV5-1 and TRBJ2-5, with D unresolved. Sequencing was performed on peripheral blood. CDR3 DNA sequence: TGCGCCAGCAGCCTAAGCCCCTCCGAGGAGACCCAGTACTTC. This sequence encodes CASSLSPSEETQYF.